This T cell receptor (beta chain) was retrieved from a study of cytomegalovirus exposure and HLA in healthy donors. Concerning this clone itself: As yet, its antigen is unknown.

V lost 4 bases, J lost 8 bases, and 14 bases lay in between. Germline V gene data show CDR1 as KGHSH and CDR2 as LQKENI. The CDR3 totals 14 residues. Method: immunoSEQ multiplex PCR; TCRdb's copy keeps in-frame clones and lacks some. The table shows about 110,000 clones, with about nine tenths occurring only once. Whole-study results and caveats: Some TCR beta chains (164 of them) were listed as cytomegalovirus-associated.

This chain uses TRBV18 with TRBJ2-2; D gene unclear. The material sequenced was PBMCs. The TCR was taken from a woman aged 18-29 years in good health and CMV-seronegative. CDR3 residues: CASSRELLRGELFF. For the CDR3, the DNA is TGTGCCAGCTCACGCGAACTGCTCAGGGGGGAGCTGTTTTTT. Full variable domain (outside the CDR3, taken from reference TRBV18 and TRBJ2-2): NAGVMQNPRHLVRRRGQEARLRCSPMKGHSHVYWYRQLPEEGLKFMVYLQKENIIDESGMPKERFSAEFPKEGPSILRIQQVVRGDSAAYFCASSRELLRGELFFGEGSRLTVL.